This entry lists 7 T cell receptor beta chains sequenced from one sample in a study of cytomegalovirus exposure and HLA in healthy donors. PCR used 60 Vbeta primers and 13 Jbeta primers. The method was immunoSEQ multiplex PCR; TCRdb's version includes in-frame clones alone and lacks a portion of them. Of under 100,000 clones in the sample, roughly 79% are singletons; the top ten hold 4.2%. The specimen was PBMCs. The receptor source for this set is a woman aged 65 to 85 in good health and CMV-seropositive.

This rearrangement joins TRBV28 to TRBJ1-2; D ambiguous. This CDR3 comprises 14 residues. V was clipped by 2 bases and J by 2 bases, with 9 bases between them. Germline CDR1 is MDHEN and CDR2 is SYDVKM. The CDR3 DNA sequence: TGTGCCAGCAGTTTACGAGAGAGCAACTATGGCTACACCTTC. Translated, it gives CASSLRESNYGYTF.

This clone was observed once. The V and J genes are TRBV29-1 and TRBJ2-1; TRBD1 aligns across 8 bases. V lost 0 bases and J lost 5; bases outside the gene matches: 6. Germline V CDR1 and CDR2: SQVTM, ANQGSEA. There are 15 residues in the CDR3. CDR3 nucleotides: TGCAGCGTTGAAGATCGACAGGGGAAGGACAATGAGCAGTTCTTC. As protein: CSVEDRQGKDNEQFF.

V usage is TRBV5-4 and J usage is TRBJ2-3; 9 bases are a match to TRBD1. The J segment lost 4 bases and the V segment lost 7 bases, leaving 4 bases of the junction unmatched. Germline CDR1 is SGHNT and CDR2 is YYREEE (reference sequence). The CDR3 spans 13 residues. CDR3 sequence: CASRDRVADTQYF. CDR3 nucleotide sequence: TGTGCCAGCCGGGACAGGGTCGCAGATACGCAGTATTTT.

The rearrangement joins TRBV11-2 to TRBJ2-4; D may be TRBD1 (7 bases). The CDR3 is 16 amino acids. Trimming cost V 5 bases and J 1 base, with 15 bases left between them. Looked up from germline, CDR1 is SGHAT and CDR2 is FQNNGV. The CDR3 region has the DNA TGTGCCAGCAGCCCAGGAGGGGGCATCGCCAAAAACATTCAGTACTTC. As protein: CASSPGGGIAKNIQYF.

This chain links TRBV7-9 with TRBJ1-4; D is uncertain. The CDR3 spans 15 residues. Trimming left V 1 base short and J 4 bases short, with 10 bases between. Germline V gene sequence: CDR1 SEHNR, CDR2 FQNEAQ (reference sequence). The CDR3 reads CASSLERTNNEKLFF. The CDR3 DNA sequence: TGTGCCAGCAGCTTAGAGCGCACAAATAATGAAAAACTGTTTTTT. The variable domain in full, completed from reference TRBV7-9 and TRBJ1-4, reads DTGVSQNPRHKITKRGQNVTFRCDPISEHNRLYWYRQTLGQGPEFLTYFQNEAQLEKSRLLSDRFSAERPKGSFSTLEIQRTEQGDSAMYLCASSLERTNNEKLFFGSGTQLSVL.

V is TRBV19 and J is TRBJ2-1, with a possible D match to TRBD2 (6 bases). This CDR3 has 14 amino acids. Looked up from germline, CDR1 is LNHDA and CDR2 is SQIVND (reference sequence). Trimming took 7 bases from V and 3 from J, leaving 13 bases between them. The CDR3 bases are TGTGCCAGTAACCTAAGGGGACTCTACAATGAGCAGTTCTTC. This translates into CASNLRGLYNEQFF.

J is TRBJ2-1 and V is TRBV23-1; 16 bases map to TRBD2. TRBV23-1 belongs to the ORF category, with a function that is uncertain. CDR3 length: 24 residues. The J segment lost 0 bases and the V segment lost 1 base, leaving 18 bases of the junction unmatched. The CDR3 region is CASSQCPGPTGTSGRVPSYNEQFF. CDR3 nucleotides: TGCGCCAGCAGTCAATGCCCCGGACCAACCGGGACTAGCGGGAGGGTACCCTCCTACAATGAGCAGTTCTTC.